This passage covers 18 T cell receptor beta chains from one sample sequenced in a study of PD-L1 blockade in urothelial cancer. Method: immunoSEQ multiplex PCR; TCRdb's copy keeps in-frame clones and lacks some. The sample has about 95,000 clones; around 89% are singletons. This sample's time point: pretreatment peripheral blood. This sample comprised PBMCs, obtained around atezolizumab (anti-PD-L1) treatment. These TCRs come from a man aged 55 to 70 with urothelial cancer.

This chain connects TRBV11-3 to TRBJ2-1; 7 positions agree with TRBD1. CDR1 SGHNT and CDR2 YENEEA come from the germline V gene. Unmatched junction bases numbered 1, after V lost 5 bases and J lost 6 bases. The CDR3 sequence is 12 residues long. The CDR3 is CASSPGGNEQFF. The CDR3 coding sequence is TGTGCCAGCAGCCCAGGGGGCAATGAGCAGTTCTTC.

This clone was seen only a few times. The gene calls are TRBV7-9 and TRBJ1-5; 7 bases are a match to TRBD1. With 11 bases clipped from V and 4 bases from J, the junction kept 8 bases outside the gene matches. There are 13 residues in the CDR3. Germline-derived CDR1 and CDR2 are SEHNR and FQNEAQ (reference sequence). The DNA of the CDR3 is TGTGCCGTACAACAGGGGAGGAATCAGCCCCAGCATTTT. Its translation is CAVQQGRNQPQHF.

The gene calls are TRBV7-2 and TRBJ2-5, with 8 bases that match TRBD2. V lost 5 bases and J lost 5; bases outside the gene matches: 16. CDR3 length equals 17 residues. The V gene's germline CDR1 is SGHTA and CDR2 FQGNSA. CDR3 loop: CASSEASGTRFRETQYF. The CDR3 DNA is TGTGCCAGCAGCGAAGCTTCCGGGACTAGGTTTCGCGAGACCCAGTACTTC.

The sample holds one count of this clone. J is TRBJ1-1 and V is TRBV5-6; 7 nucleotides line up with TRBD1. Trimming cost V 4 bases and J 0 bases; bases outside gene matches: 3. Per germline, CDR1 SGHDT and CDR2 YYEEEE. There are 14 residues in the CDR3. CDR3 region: CASSRTGLNTEAFF. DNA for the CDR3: TGTGCCAGCAGCCGGACAGGATTGAACACTGAAGCTTTCTTT.

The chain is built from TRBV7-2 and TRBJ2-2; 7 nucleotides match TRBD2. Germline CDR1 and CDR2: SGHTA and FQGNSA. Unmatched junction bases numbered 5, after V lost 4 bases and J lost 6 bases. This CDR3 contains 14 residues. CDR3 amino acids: CASSSVGGAGELFF. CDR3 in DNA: TGTGCCAGCAGCTCAGTGGGGGGGGCCGGGGAGCTGTTTTTT.

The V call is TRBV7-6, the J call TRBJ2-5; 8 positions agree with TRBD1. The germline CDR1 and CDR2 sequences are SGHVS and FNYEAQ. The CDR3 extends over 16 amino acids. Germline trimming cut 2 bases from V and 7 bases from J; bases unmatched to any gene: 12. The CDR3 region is CASSLLGQGARGTQYF. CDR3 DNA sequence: TGTGCCAGCAGCTTATTGGGGCAGGGGGCTCGGGGGACCCAGTACTTC.

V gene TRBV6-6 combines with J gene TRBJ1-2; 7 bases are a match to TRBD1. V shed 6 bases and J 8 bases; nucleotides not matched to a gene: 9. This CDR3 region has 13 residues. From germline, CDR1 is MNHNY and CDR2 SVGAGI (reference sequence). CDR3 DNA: TGTGCCAGCAGCCCCCAAACAGGGGCCGGCTACACCTTC. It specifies CASSPQTGAGYTF.

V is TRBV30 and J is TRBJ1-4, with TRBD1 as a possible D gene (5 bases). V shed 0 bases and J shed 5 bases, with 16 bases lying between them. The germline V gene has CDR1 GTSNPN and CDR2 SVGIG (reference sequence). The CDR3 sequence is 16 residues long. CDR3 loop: CAWSVGLRQQNEKLFF. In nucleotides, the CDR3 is TGTGCCTGGAGTGTAGGCCTACGACAGCAGAATGAAAAACTGTTTTTT.

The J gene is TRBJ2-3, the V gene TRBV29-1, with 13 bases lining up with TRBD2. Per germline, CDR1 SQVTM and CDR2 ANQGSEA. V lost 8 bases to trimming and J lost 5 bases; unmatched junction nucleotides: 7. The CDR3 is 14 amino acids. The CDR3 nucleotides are TGCAGCTTTACTAGCGGGGGGGCCAAAGATACGCAGTATTTT. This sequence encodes CSFTSGGAKDTQYF.

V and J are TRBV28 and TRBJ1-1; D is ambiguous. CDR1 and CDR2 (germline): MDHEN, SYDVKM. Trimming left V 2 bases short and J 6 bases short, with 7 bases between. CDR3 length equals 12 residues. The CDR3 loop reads CASSLPVAEAFF. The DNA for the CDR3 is TGTGCCAGCAGTTTACCAGTGGCTGAAGCTTTCTTT. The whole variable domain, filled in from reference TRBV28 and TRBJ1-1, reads DVKVTQSSRYLVKRTGEKVFLECVQDMDHENMFWYRQDPGLGLRLIYFSYDVKMKEKGDIPEGYSVSREKKERFSLILESASTNQTSMYLCASSLPVAEAFFGQGTRLTVV.

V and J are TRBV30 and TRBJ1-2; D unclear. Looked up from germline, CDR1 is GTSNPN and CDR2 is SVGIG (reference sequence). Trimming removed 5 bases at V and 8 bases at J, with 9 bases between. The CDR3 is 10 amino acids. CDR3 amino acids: CAWAQVGYTF. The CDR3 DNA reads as TGTGCCTGGGCACAAGTGGGCTACACCTTC. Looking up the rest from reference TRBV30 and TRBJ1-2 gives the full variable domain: SQTIHQWPATLVQPVGSPLSLECTVEGTSNPNLYWYRQAAGRGLQLLFYSVGIGQISSEVPQNLSASRPQDRQFILSSKKLLLSDSGFYLCAWAQVGYTFGSGTRLTVV.

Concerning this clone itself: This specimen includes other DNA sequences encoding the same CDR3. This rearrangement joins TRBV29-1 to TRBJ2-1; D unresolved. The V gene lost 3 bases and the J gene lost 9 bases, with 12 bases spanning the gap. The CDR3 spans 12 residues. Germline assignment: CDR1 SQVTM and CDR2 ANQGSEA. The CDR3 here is CSVEVTTAEQFF. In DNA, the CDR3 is TGCAGCGTTGAGGTAACTACGGCTGAGCAGTTCTTC.

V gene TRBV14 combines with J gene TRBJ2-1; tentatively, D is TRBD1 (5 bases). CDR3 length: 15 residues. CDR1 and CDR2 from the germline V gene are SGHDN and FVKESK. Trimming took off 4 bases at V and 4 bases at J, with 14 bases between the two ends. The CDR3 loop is CASSLPTARYNEQFF. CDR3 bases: TGTGCCAGCAGCCTACCGACAGCCCGATACAATGAGCAGTTCTTC.

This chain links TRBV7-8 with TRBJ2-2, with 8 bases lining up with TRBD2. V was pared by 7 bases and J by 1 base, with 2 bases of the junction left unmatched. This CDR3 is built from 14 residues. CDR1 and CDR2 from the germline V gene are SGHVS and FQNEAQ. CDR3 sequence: CASKTSGNTGELFF. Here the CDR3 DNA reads TGTGCCAGCAAAACTAGCGGGAACACCGGGGAGCTGTTTTTT.

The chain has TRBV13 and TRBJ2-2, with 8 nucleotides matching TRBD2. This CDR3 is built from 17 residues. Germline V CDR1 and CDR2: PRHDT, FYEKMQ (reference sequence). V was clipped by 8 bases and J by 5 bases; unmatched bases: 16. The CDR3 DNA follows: TGTGCCAGCGTCAACTTAGCGGGACTAGGAGTAACCGGGGAGCTGTTTTTT. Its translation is CASVNLAGLGVTGELFF.

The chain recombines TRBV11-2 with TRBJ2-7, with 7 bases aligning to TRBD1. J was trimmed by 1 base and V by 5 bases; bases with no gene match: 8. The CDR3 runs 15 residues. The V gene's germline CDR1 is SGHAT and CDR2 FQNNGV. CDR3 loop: CASSPLAGGSYEQYF. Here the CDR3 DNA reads TGTGCCAGCAGCCCCCTGGCAGGGGGATCCTACGAGCAGTACTTC.

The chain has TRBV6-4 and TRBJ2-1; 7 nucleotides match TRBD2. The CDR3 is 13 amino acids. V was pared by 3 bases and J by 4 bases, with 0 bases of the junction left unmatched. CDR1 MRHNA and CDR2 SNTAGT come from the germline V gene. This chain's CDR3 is CASSEREYNEQFF. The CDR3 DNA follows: TGTGCCAGCAGTGAGCGGGAGTACAATGAGCAGTTCTTC.

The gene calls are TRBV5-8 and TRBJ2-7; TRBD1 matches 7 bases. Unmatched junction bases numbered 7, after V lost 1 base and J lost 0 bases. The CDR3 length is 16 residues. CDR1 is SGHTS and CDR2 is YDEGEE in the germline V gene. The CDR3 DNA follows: TGTGCCAGCAGCTTGTTTAAGGACAGGAACTCCTACGAGCAGTACTTC. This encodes CASSLFKDRNSYEQYF. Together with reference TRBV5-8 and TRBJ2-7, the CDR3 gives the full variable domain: EAGVTQSPTHLIKTRGQQATLRCSPISGHTSVYWYQQALGLGLQFLLWYDEGEERNRGNFPPRFSGRQFPNYSSELNVNALELEDSALYLCASSLFKDRNSYEQYFGPGTRLTVT.